Below, one TCR beta chain is given with its context. As yet, its antigen is unknown. A much more abundant neighbour one base away suggests this may be a read error. The sample comes from a study of CD8 T cells in ankylosing spondylitis. CDR3 length: 14 residues. Germline lookup yields CDR1 SGHKS and CDR2 YYEKEE (reference sequence). Study-wide results and limits: About 8 highly homologous variants made up a TCR beta motif that seemed to typify ankylosing spondylitis blood.

From the 5' RACE reads, TCRdb called clonotypes with MiXCR, one entry per CDR3 protein. The table has approximately 300,000 distinct CDR3 sequences, 7% to 9% seen once. Source material: blood, either unsorted or a sorted T cell fraction (not recorded which). The clonotype comes from a male donor with ankylosing spondylitis. The gene calls are TRBV5-5 and TRBJ2-7, with TRBD2 matching over 10 bases. In DNA, the CDR3 is TGTGCCAGCAGTTCTAGCGGGGGAACTTACGAGCAGAACTTC. Its protein product is CASSSSGGTYEQNF.